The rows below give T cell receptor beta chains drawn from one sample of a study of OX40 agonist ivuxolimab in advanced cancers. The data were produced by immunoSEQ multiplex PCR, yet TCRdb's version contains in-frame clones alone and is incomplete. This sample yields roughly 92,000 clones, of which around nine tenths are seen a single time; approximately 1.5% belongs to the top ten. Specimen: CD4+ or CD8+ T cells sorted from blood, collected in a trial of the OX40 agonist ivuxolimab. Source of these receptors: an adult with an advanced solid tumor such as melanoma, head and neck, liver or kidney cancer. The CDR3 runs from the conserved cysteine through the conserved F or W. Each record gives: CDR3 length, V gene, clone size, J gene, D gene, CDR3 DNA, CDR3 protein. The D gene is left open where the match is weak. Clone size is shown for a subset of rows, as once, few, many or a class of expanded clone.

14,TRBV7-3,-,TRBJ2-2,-,TGTGCCAGCAGTACTACAGGGACCACCGGGGAGCTGTTTTTT,CASSTTGTTGELFF
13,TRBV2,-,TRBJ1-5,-,TGTGCCAGCAGGGGAGATTACAATCAGCCCCAGCATTTT,CASRGDYNQPQHF
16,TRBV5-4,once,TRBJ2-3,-,TGTGCCAGCAGCGCTTCGCGGGTGGTGGGTTCAGATACGCAGTATTTT,CASSASRVVGSDTQYF
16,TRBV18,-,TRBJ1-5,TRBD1,TGTGCCAGCTCACTTCTGGGGACAGGTAGCAATCAGCCCCAGCATTTT,CASSLLGTGSNQPQHF
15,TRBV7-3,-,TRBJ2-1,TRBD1,TGTGCCAGCAGCTCGTCGGGACAGGGATACAATGAGCAGTTCTTC,CASSSSGQGYNEQFF
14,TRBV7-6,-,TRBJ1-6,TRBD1,TGTGCCAGCAGCGCGACAGGGGGGAATTCACCCCTCCACTTT,CASSATGGNSPLHF
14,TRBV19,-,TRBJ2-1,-,TGTGCCAGTAGTACACGACGGAAAAACAATGAGCAGTTCTTC,CASSTRRKNNEQFF
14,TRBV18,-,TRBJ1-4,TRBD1,TGTGCCAGTCAGACAGACAGGGACGGAGGAAAACTGTTTTTT,CASQTDRDGGKLFF
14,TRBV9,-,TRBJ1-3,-,TGTGCCAGCAGCGTAGACAGGGTAGGAAACACCATATATTTT,CASSVDRVGNTIYF
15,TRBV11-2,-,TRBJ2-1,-,TGTGCCAGCACCGTAGGGTTCGGGGGGCTGGGTGAGCAGTTCTTC,CASTVGFGGLGEQFF
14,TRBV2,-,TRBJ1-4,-,TGTGCCAGCGTCAACCGACAGCGTAATGAAAAACTGTTTTTT,CASVNRQRNEKLFF
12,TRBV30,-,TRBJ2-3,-,TGTGCCTGGAGTGGCAGCCAAATTACGCAGTATTTT,CAWSGSQITQYF
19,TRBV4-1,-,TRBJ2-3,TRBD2,TGCGCCAGCAGCCCGGGACTAGCGGGAGGTGTACGTAGAAAGGATACGCAGTATTTT,CASSPGLAGGVRRKDTQYF
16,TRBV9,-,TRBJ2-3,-,TGTGCCAGCAGCGTAGGGCCGGAAACTAGCACAGATACGCAGTATTTT,CASSVGPETSTDTQYF
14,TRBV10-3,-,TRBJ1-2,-,TGTGCCATCAGTGTGGCCAGGGGAACGAGGGGCTACACCTTC,CAISVARGTRGYTF
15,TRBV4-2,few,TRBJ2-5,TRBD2,TGTGCCAGCAGCCAAGGGACTAGCGGGCAAGAGACCCAGTACTTC,CASSQGTSGQETQYF